This T cell receptor (beta chain) is drawn from a study of shared clonotypes between healthy human individuals. Assay runs were performed at deep level. Amplification in unsorted PBMC replicate PCRs started from approximately 300 ng DNA, which equals roughly 27,000 T cell genomes. Sequencing used immunoSEQ multiplex PCR; TCRdb keeps in-frame clones, though not all of them. The sample includes about 490,000 clones, roughly 78% of them seen just once. V lost 2 bases to trimming and J lost 8 bases, with 16 bases between them. CDR3 length: 15 residues. CDR1 is SGHVS and CDR2 is FQNEAQ in the germline V gene. Donors were Caucasian adults residing in Nashville, Tennessee, USA. In unsorted samples, genomic DNA was obtained using around 100 million PBMCs.

The rearrangement links TRBV7-8 to TRBJ2-1; D is uncertain. The sequence was collected from a woman aged 35 to 49 in good health. Some clones in this sample may be carry-over from other donors' samples. Sequenced sample: PBMCs. The CDR3 loop reads CASSLNRVQRDEQFF. The DNA of the CDR3 is TGTGCCAGCAGCTTAAATCGGGTCCAGCGCGATGAGCAGTTCTTC.